This entry lists 8 T cell receptor beta chains sequenced from one sample in a study of T cells expressing NK-cell markers. TCRdb processed the 5' RACE reads again and assigns one entry to each CDR3 protein, with no DNA. The sample data list around 550,000 distinct CDR3 sequences. Specimen: blood T cells: a sorted CD56 or NKG2C T cell subset, CD4+ or CD8+ T cells, or bulk PBMC T cells (not recorded which). The receptors here all came from a man between 18 and 35 years old in good health.

CDR3 sequence: CASRAGSAGDTQYF. This sequence joins TRBV12-3 or TRBV12-4 and TRBJ2-3; as DNA is missing, the TRBD2 call by TCRdb cannot be tested. The CDR3 sequence is 14 residues long.

This rearrangement joins TRBV20-1 to TRBJ1-1; absent DNA, TCRdb's TRBD1 call cannot be checked. Per the germline V gene, CDR1 is DFQATT and CDR2 is SNEGSKA (reference sequence). CDR3 length: 14 amino acids. The CDR3 loop is CSALRQGGSSEAFF.

This chain links TRBV19 with TRBJ2-5; TCRdb selects TRBD1, and the lack of DNA leaves this call unchecked. The germline gives CDR1 LNHDA, CDR2 SQIVND (reference sequence). This CDR3 has 16 residues. The CDR3 loop is CASRLTGDPRQETQYF.

The CDR3 loop is CATAAGTGRTWANVLTF. V gene TRBV15 combines with J gene TRBJ2-6; TCRdb's D call of TRBD1 is untestable without DNA. CDR3 length: 17 amino acids. The V gene's germline CDR1 is LNHNV and CDR2 YYDKDF (reference sequence).

The chain has TRBV10-3 and TRBJ2-7; the TRBD2 assignment by TCRdb is unverifiable without DNA. Germline assignment: CDR1 ENHRY and CDR2 SYGVKD. The CDR3 totals 15 residues. CDR3: CAISDGASGGYEQYF.

The chain employs TRBV7-9 and TRBJ2-7; without DNA, the TCRdb call of TRBD1 cannot be checked. This CDR3 contains 12 residues. The V gene's germline CDR1 is SEHNR and CDR2 FQNEAQ (reference sequence). The chain's CDR3 is CASSPIGRGEYF.

CDR3 region: CASRTGQGSNTGELFF. The chain joins TRBV5-1 to TRBJ2-2; lacking DNA, the TRBD1 call made by TCRdb goes unchecked. Germline CDR1 SGHRS, CDR2 YFSETQ. The CDR3 is 16 residues long.

The chain employs TRBV13 and TRBJ2-7; the TRBD1 assignment by TCRdb is unverifiable without DNA. The CDR3 runs 15 residues. Looked up from germline, CDR1 is PRHDT and CDR2 is FYEKMQ (reference sequence). This CDR3 is CASSFTRTQSYEQYF.